Shown below are 30 T cell receptor beta chains from a single sample sequenced in a study of cytomegalovirus exposure and HLA in healthy donors. A multiplex PCR was run with 60 Vbeta primers and 13 Jbeta primers. The data were produced by immunoSEQ multiplex PCR, yet TCRdb's version contains in-frame clones alone and is incomplete. The repertoire has roughly 200,000 clones, around 81% of them found once; the top ten carry more than 5.5%. Sequenced sample: PBMCs. These receptors were taken from a man aged 35-49 years in good health and CMV-seronegative.

J is TRBJ2-6 and V is TRBV5-1; TRBD1 matches at 12 bases. Trimming cost V 4 bases and J 0 bases; bases outside gene matches: 5. CDR1 SGHRS and CDR2 YFSETQ come from the germline V gene. CDR3 size: 18 residues. The CDR3 DNA reads TGCGCCAGCAGCCCGGGACAGGGGGCGAACTCTGGGGCCAACGTCCTGACTTTC. It codes for CASSPGQGANSGANVLTF. The full variable domain, in which reference TRBV5-1 and TRBJ2-6 provide the parts outside the CDR3, is KAGVTQTPRYLIKTRGQQVTLSCSPISGHRSVSWYQQTPGQGLQFLFEYFSETQRNKGNFPGRFSGRQFSNSRSEMNVSTLELGDSALYLCASSPGQGANSGANVLTFGAGSRLTVL.

This clone is a singleton in its sample. The chain employs TRBV7-2 and TRBJ2-7; 7 positions agree with TRBD2. V gave up 0 bases and J gave up 1 base; unmatched junction bases: 3. Germline-derived CDR1 and CDR2 are SGHTA and FQGNSA. The CDR3 length is 15 residues. The DNA of the CDR3 is TGTGCCAGCAGCTTAGCGACTAGCACATCCTACGAGCAGTACTTC. Translation gives CASSLATSTSYEQYF.

This clone turned up a few times. The genes are TRBV2 and TRBJ2-5; TRBD1 might be the D (6 bases). Germline V CDR1 and CDR2: SNHLY, FYNNEI. The V and J ends lost 0 bases and 2 bases respectively, with 13 bases between them. This CDR3 has 16 residues. CDR3 residues: CASSEALWTDQETQYF. CDR3 in DNA: TGTGCCAGCAGTGAAGCCCTTTGGACAGATCAAGAGACCCAGTACTTC.

Details on this clone: The final CDR3 position lacks the conserved phenylalanine or tryptophan, pointing to a likely read error. The DNA is omitted, as the CDR3 cannot be located on it reliably, and the CDR3 follows TCRdb's listing. The CDR3 sequence is CATSTPRPTSGV. V gene TRBV15 combines with J gene TRBJ2-3; the table gives TRBD2 as D, unverified against the DNA. Inclusive of both ends, the CDR3 amounts to 12 amino acids. CDR1 LNHNV and CDR2 YYDKDF come from the germline V gene (reference sequence).

The rearrangement links TRBV5-1 to TRBJ2-3; 7 bases are shared with TRBD2. Per germline, CDR1 SGHRS and CDR2 YFSETQ. Trimming at V came to 0 bases and at J to 2 bases, leaving 6 bases not matched to a gene. The CDR3 totals 16 residues. CDR3 loop: CASSLEGLPFTDTQYF. The CDR3 nucleotides are TGCGCCAGCAGCTTGGAGGGACTACCGTTCACAGATACGCAGTATTTT. The full variable domain, in which reference TRBV5-1 and TRBJ2-3 provide the parts outside the CDR3, is KAGVTQTPRYLIKTRGQQVTLSCSPISGHRSVSWYQQTPGQGLQFLFEYFSETQRNKGNFPGRFSGRQFSNSRSEMNVSTLELGDSALYLCASSLEGLPFTDTQYFGPGTRLTVL.

The V and J genes are TRBV2 and TRBJ2-3; TRBD2 aligns across 11 bases. The V gene end was trimmed by 2 bases and the J gene end by 2 bases; junction bases not matched to a gene: 3. Germline V lookup: CDR1 SNHLY, CDR2 FYNNEI. This CDR3 spans 16 amino acids. Here the CDR3 reads CASSEMGLADTDTQYF. The CDR3 DNA follows: TGTGCCAGCAGTGAAATGGGACTAGCGGACACAGATACGCAGTATTTT.

This chain's CDR3 is CASSPAGTVSNQPQHF. CDR3 bases: TGTGCCAGCAGCCCAGCCGGGACAGTTAGCAATCAGCCCCAGCATTTT. The chain carries TRBV7-2 and TRBJ1-5; 7 nucleotides line up with TRBD1. Germline V gene lookup returns CDR1 SGHTA and CDR2 FQGNSA. Unmatched junction bases numbered 7, after V lost 5 bases and J lost 0 bases. The CDR3 sequence is 16 residues long.

The chain employs TRBV19 and TRBJ1-2, with TRBD1 matching 7 bases. The CDR3 loop spans 16 amino acids. The V gene's germline CDR1 is LNHDA and CDR2 SQIVND (reference sequence). The V gene end was trimmed by 3 bases and the J gene end by 0 bases; junction bases not matched to a gene: 7. The CDR3 bases are TGTGCCAGTAGTATCGGTGGACAGGCCACTAACTATGGCTACACCTTC. Encoded protein: CASSIGGQATNYGYTF.

This sequence joins TRBV7-2 and TRBJ2-7; D perhaps matches TRBD2 (6 bases). CDR1 and CDR2 (germline): SGHTA, FQGNSA. The V end was cut by 6 bases, the J end by 2 bases, with 17 bases between. CDR3 length equals 15 residues. The CDR3 spells CASRPYSGETYEQYF. The CDR3 bases are TGTGCCAGCAGGCCTTATAGCGGAGAGACCTACGAGCAGTACTTC.

The V gene is TRBV5-4, the J gene TRBJ1-1; 12 bases match TRBD1. Germline V CDR1 and CDR2: SGHNT, YYREEE (reference sequence). The trim removed 4 bases at V and 2 bases at J, leaving 6 bases unmatched. This CDR3 contains 16 residues. In DNA form, the CDR3 reads TGTGCCAGCAGCGGGACAGGGGGCGTTTCAAACACTGAAGCTTTCTTT. Amino acid sequence: CASSGTGGVSNTEAFF.

V usage is TRBV4-3 and J usage is TRBJ2-7; 9 nucleotides line up with TRBD2. The V gene end was trimmed by 1 base and the J gene end by 4 bases; junction bases not matched to a gene: 8. Germline CDR1 and CDR2: LGHNA and YSLEER. This CDR3 comprises 16 residues. DNA of the CDR3: TGCGCCAGCAGCCAAGTCGCTGGCGGGGGGGCTTACGAGCAGTACTTC. Its translation is CASSQVAGGGAYEQYF.

The rearrangement joins TRBV5-4 to TRBJ2-7; D perhaps matches TRBD1 (6 bases). Germline assignment: CDR1 SGHNT and CDR2 YYREEE (reference sequence). Trimming left V 1 base short and J 2 bases short, with 7 bases between. The CDR3 sequence is 13 residues long. The DNA of the CDR3 is TGTGCCAGCAGCTTGACAGGGACCTACGAGCAGTACTTC. It codes for CASSLTGTYEQYF.

In its sample, this clone was seen a few times. The CDR3 region has the DNA TGTGCCAGCAGCTCTCGGGACAGGGCACACACTGAAGCTTTCTTT. Translation: CASSSRDRAHTEAFF. The rearrangement joins TRBV7-9 to TRBJ1-1, with 9 bases aligning to TRBD1. V dropped 4 bases and J dropped 3; count of bases not matched to a gene: 6. CDR3 length: 15 amino acids. CDR1 is SEHNR and CDR2 is FQNEAQ in the germline V gene (reference sequence).

This rearrangement joins TRBV5-3 to TRBJ2-7; TRBD2 agrees at 9 bases. Being an ORF, TRBV5-3 has a function that is uncertain. CDR3 length: 16 residues. V trimming: 0 bases; J trimming: 3 bases; junction bases outside the gene matches: 7. The CDR3 region is CARSLVLAGESYEQYF. In DNA, the CDR3 is TGTGCCAGAAGCTTGGTTTTAGCGGGGGAGAGCTACGAGCAGTACTTC.

This clone was seen only once. This chain links TRBV7-6 with TRBJ1-1; 8 bases agree with TRBD1. Per the germline V gene, CDR1 is SGHVS and CDR2 is FNYEAQ. The V and J ends lost 5 bases and 4 bases, in that order; junction bases with no gene match: 9. This CDR3 is built from 15 residues. In DNA form, the CDR3 reads TGTGCCAGCAGCCCCGGACAGGGCGGGGGCACTGAAGCTTTCTTT. The encoded protein is CASSPGQGGGTEAFF.

This rearrangement joins TRBV7-8 to TRBJ2-7, with 10 nucleotides matching TRBD2. Germline V CDR1 and CDR2: SGHVS, FQNEAQ. CDR3 size: 15 residues. V shed 5 bases and J 2 bases; nucleotides not matched to a gene: 6. The CDR3 bases are TGTGCCAGCAGCCAAAGCGGGAGGGCTCCCTACGAGCAGTACTTC. It yields the protein CASSQSGRAPYEQYF. Full variable domain (missing parts from reference TRBV7-8 and TRBJ2-7): GAGVSQSPRYKVAKRGQDVALRCDPISGHVSLFWYQQALGQGPEFLTYFQNEAQLDKSGLPSDRFFAERPEGSVSTLKIQRTQQEDSAVYLCASSQSGRAPYEQYFGPGTRLTVT.

V gene TRBV6-4 combines with J gene TRBJ2-1; TRBD2 aligns across 8 bases. After removal of 4 bases from V and 2 bases from J, the junction contained 10 bases not matched to a gene. Germline V lookup: CDR1 MRHNA, CDR2 SNTAGT. The CDR3 spans 17 residues. In DNA, the CDR3 is TGTGCCAGCAGTGCCCATGGGCGGGGGGCAGCCTACAATGAGCAGTTCTTC. Encoded protein: CASSAHGRGAAYNEQFF.

The chain recombines TRBV2 with TRBJ2-3, with D perhaps matching TRBD2 (6 bases). CDR3 length equals 13 residues. The V end was cut by 6 bases, the J end by 5 bases, with 12 bases between. Germline V gene lookup returns CDR1 SNHLY and CDR2 FYNNEI. DNA of the CDR3: TGTGCCAGCAGACTGGAGGGCCGAGATACGCAGTATTTT. This sequence encodes CASRLEGRDTQYF.

The V and J genes are TRBV5-1 and TRBJ2-1; the D is unclear. The germline V and J ends were trimmed by 4 bases and 6 bases, with 5 bases remaining between them. Germline CDR1 and CDR2: SGHRS and YFSETQ. This CDR3 is 11 amino acids long. In DNA form, the CDR3 reads TGCGCCAGCAGCCTAAGCAATGAGCAGTTCTTC. Translating gives CASSLSNEQFF.

The rearrangement links TRBV9 to TRBJ2-5; no definite D call. There are 16 residues in the CDR3. Between the trimmed V and J ends, which lost 4 bases and 0 bases, there was a span of 16 bases. Germline-derived CDR1 and CDR2 are SGDLS and YYNGEE. In DNA form, the CDR3 reads TGTGCCAGCAGCCTAACCCCTGGGCCCTACCAAGAGACCCAGTACTTC. This gives the protein CASSLTPGPYQETQYF.

The V gene is TRBV30, the J gene TRBJ1-5; TRBD1 might be the D (5 bases). V was pared by 0 bases and J by 2 bases, with 8 bases between. The V gene's germline CDR1 is GTSNPN and CDR2 SVGIG (reference sequence). CDR3 length: 14 residues. The CDR3 region has the DNA TGTGCCTGGAGTGTAACCAGGGGCAATCAGCCCCAGCATTTT. Its protein is CAWSVTRGNQPQHF.

This clone occurred a few times. The J gene is TRBJ2-1, the V gene TRBV4-3; D is possibly TRBD1 (5 bases). The V gene lost 2 bases and the J gene lost 6 bases, with 17 bases spanning the gap. The CDR3 is 16 residues long. The germline CDR1 and CDR2 sequences are LGHNA and YSLEER. CDR3 nucleotide sequence: TGCGCCAGCAGCCAATTACCCCGGCAGGGTCGCAATGAGCAGTTCTTC. Translated, it gives CASSQLPRQGRNEQFF.

The chain recombines TRBV7-6 with TRBJ2-7, with D maybe TRBD1 (5 bases). Per germline, CDR1 SGHVS and CDR2 FNYEAQ. Trimming took off 4 bases at V and 4 bases at J, with 11 bases between the two ends. This CDR3 spans 13 amino acids. The CDR3 nucleotides read TGTGCCAGCAGCTGGGGCCCAGATTACGAGCAGTACTTC. This codes for CASSWGPDYEQYF.

The V and J genes are TRBV6-1 and TRBJ2-3, with D hard to call. Germline V CDR1 and CDR2: MNHNS, SASEGT. This CDR3 has 13 amino acids. V was pared by 6 bases and J by 2 bases, with 9 bases between. CDR3 region: CASSLYYTDTQYF. CDR3 DNA: TGTGCCAGCAGCCTTTACTACACAGATACGCAGTATTTT.

This sequence joins TRBV5-1 and TRBJ2-7; TRBD1 aligns across 7 bases. This CDR3 comprises 16 residues. J lost 0 bases, V lost 0 bases, and 6 bases had no gene match. From germline, CDR1 is SGHRS and CDR2 YFSETQ. Here the CDR3 DNA reads TGCGCCAGCAGCTTGGTTGGGGACAGATACTCCTACGAGCAGTACTTC. This codes for CASSLVGDRYSYEQYF. Full variable domain (outside the CDR3, taken from reference TRBV5-1 and TRBJ2-7): KAGVTQTPRYLIKTRGQQVTLSCSPISGHRSVSWYQQTPGQGLQFLFEYFSETQRNKGNFPGRFSGRQFSNSRSEMNVSTLELGDSALYLCASSLVGDRYSYEQYFGPGTRLTVT.

The chain is built from TRBV29-1 and TRBJ1-1; the match to TRBD1 covers 7 bases. V shed 6 bases, J shed 0 bases, and the junction held 7 bases outside the gene matches. There are 14 residues in the CDR3. The germline gives CDR1 SQVTM, CDR2 ANQGSEA. The CDR3 reads CSVSPGTVNTEAFF. CDR3 DNA sequence: TGCAGCGTGAGTCCCGGGACAGTGAACACTGAAGCTTTCTTT. The whole variable domain, filled in from reference TRBV29-1 and TRBJ1-1, reads SAVISQKPSRDICQRGTSLTIQCQVDSQVTMMFWYRQQPGQSLTLIATANQGSEATYESGFVIDKFPISRPNLTFSTLTVSNMSPEDSSIYLCSVSPGTVNTEAFFGQGTRLTVV.

Remarks on this clone: The sample holds other DNA sequences that translate to the same CDR3. The rearrangement links TRBV4-1 to TRBJ2-7; 7 bases fit TRBD1. Germline assignment: CDR1 MGHRA and CDR2 YSYEKL. The CDR3 runs to 15 residues. V gave up 0 bases and J gave up 3 bases; unmatched junction bases: 5. CDR3 DNA: TGCGCCAGCAGCCAAGACCGGGACAGTAGCTACGAGCAGTACTTC. This sequence encodes CASSQDRDSSYEQYF.

The rearrangement uses TRBV9 and TRBJ2-5; D gene uncertain. V lost 0 bases to trimming and J lost 2 bases, with 5 bases between them. This CDR3 spans 13 amino acids. Looked up from germline, CDR1 is SGDLS and CDR2 is YYNGEE. CDR3: CASSVVSQETQYF. The DNA of the CDR3 is TGTGCCAGCAGCGTAGTCAGTCAAGAGACCCAGTACTTC.

The rearrangement joins TRBV7-9 to TRBJ2-4; TRBD1 matches 7 bases. The germline V gene encodes CDR1 SEHNR and CDR2 FQNEAQ (reference sequence). The CDR3 runs 16 residues. Unmatched junction bases numbered 7, after V lost 5 bases and J lost 0 bases. As DNA, the CDR3 is TGTGCCAGCAGCCCAGAGGGGGCTCTAGCCAAAAACATTCAGTACTTC. Protein: CASSPEGALAKNIQYF.

A single count supports this clone. The rearrangement links TRBV7-9 to TRBJ2-2; possible D gene TRBD1, 6 bases. With 1 base removed from V and 7 bases from J, the gap between germline ends came to 19 bases. The CDR3 contains 17 residues. Germline lookup yields CDR1 SEHNR and CDR2 FQNEAQ (reference sequence). The CDR3 spells CASSLEVAQGIVGELFF. The CDR3 region has the DNA TGTGCCAGCAGCTTAGAGGTAGCCCAGGGGATTGTCGGGGAGCTGTTTTTT.